In its sample, the clone carrying this T cell receptor beta chain was seen a few times. Its antigen is not identified. This entry comes from a study of cytomegalovirus exposure and HLA in healthy donors. Study results and limitations: A missense variant in DCLRE1C was later tied to TCR beta V- and J-gene trimming. An ancestry cluster, one associated with Asian ancestry, reportedly showed fewer N-insertions than the approximately 650-donor mean in a later analysis. Among TCR beta chains of equal frequency, HLA-associated ones were more clonally expanded in a later analysis. Presence/absence comparisons presumed near-even sequencing depth among donors.

Primers for the PCR totalled 60 Vbeta and 13 Jbeta. Data came from immunoSEQ multiplex PCR; TCRdb stores just in-frame clones and leaves some out. The repertoire holds 130,000 to 150,000 clones, with roughly four fifths as singletons. The CDR3 extends over 14 amino acids. Trimming cost V 3 bases and J 2 bases; bases outside gene matches: 4. The germline V gene has CDR1 SGDLS and CDR2 YYNGEE. The material sequenced was PBMCs. The rearrangement links TRBV9 to TRBJ1-1, with 7 bases lining up with TRBD1. The source of this sequence is a male donor in good health and CMV-seronegative. The CDR3 DNA is TGTGCCAGCAGCGGTACAGGGGACAACACTGAAGCTTTCTTT. This translates into CASSGTGDNTEAFF. The full variable domain, in which reference TRBV9 and TRBJ1-1 provide the parts outside the CDR3, is DSGVTQTPKHLITATGQRVTLRCSPRSGDLSVYWYQQSLDQGLQFLIQYYNGEERAKGNILERFSAQQFPDLHSELNLSSLELGDSALYFCASSGTGDNTEAFFGQGTRLTVV.